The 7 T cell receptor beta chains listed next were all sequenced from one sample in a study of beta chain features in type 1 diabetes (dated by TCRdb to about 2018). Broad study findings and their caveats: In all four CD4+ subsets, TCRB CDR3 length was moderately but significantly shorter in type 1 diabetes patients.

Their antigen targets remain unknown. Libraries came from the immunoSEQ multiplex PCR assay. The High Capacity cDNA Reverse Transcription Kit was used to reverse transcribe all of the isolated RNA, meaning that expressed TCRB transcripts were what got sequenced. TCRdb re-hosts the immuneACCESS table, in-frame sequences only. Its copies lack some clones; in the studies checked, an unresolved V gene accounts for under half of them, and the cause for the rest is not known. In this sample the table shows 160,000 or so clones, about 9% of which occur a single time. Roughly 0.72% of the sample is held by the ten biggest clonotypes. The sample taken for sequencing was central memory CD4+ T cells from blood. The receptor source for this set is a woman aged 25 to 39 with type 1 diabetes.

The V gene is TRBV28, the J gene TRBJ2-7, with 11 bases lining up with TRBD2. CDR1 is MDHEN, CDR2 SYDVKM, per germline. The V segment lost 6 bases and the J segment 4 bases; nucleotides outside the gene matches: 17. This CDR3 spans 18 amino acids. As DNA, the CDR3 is TGTGCCAGCAGGGAACCCAGTAGGGTAGCGGGAGGGAGTTACGAGCAGTACTTC. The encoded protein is CASREPSRVAGGSYEQYF.

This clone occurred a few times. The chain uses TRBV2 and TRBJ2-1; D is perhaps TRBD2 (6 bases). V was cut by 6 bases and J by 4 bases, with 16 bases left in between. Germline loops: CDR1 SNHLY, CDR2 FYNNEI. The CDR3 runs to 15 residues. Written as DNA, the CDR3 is TGTGCCAGCAGGTTCTTAGCGGAGGGGTACAATGAGCAGTTCTTC. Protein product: CASRFLAEGYNEQFF.

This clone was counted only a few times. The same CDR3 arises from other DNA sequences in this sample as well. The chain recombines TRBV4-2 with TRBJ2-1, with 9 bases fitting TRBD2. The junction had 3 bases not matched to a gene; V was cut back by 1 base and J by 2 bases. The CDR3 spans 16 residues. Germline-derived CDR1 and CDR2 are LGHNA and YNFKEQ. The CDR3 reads CASSQGLAETYNEQFF. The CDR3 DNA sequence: TGTGCCAGCAGCCAAGGACTAGCGGAAACCTACAATGAGCAGTTCTTC.

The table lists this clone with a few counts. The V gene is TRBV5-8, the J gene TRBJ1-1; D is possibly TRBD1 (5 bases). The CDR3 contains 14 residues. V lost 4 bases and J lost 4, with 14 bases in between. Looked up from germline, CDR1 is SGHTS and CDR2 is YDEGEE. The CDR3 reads CASSSRQSLTEAFF. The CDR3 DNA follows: TGTGCCAGCAGCAGTAGACAGAGTCTCACTGAAGCTTTCTTT.

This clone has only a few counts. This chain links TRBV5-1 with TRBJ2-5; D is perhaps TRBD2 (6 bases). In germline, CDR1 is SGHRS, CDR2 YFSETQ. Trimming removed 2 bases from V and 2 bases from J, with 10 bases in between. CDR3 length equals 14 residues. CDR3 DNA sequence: TGCGCCAGCAGCTTAGCTAGCGTACAAGAGACCCAGTACTTC. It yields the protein CASSLASVQETQYF.

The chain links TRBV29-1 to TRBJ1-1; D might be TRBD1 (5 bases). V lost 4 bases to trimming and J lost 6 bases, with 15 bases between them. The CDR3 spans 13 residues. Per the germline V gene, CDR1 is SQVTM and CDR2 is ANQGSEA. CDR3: CSVAPQAPAEAFF. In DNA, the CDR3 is TGCAGCGTTGCCCCACAGGCGCCTGCTGAAGCTTTCTTT.

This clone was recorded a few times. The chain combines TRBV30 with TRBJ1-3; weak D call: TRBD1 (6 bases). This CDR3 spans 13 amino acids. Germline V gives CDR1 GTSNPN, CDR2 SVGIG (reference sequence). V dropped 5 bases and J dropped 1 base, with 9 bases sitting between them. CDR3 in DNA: TGTGCCTGGGACACAGGGTCTGGAAACACCATATATTTT. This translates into CAWDTGSGNTIYF.